The TCR beta chain under discussion was sequenced for a study of T-cell memory formation after mild COVID-19. TCRdb re-analysed the 5' RACE reads in MiXCR, keeping a single row per CDR3 protein. The table shows under 200,000 distinct CDR3 sequences, with roughly 28% occurring only once. The sequence derives from an adult woman who had mild COVID-19 (a few samples of this study predate the infection). Cell type and time point are not known. Source material: PBMCs or a T cell subset sorted from them (not recorded which).

The CDR3 sequence: CSASLMNTEAFF. The CDR3, as DNA: TGCAGTGCTAGTTTAATGAACACTGAAGCTTTCTTT. J is TRBJ1-1 and V is TRBV20-1; D is ambiguous. Deletions cut 3 bases from V and 0 bases from J, with 5 bases between. Germline V gives CDR1 DFQATT, CDR2 SNEGSKA (reference sequence). The CDR3 covers 12 residues.